This is a list of T cell receptor beta chains from one sample in a study of blood T cell repertoires in COVID-19. Generated by immunoSEQ multiplex PCR, the TCRdb table keeps only in-frame clones and is missing some. The data hold over 200,000 clones, with under 90% observed a single time. The sequenced sample was peripheral blood. These receptors came from a woman over 75 with active or convalescent COVID-19. The CDR3 runs from the conserved cysteine through the conserved F or W. Fields, in order: D gene, clone size, V gene, J gene, CDR3 protein, CDR3 DNA. D genes are given only for firm matches. Clone sizes are given selectively: once, few, many, or a class where the clone is expanded.

>-|-|TRBV2|TRBJ2-1
CASLWGLSSYNEQFF
TGTGCCAGCCTTTGGGGACTCAGCTCCTACAATGAGCAGTTCTTC
>TRBD1|once|TRBV9|TRBJ1-1
CASNRGHASTEAFF
TGTGCCAGCAACAGGGGCCACGCAAGCACTGAAGCTTTCTTT
>-|-|TRBV5-6|TRBJ2-2
CASSASGWVGELFF
TGTGCCAGCAGCGCCTCAGGGTGGGTCGGGGAGCTGTTTTTT
>-|-|TRBV29-1|TRBJ1-1
CSVREGLNTEAFF
TGCAGCGTGAGGGAAGGGTTGAACACTGAAGCTTTCTTT
>-|-|TRBV29-1|TRBJ2-1
CSVRVNPYNEQFF
TGCAGCGTTCGGGTAAATCCCTACAATGAGCAGTTCTTC
>TRBD1|-|TRBV10-3|TRBJ2-7
CATQMTGDSSYEQYF
TGTGCCACCCAGATGACAGGGGATAGCTCCTACGAGCAGTACTTC
>-|many|TRBV19|TRBJ2-7
CASSIQGHSYEQYF
TGTGCCAGTAGTATCCAGGGTCACTCCTACGAGCAGTACTTC
>TRBD2|-|TRBV7-9|TRBJ2-5
CASSPTGRESGETQYF
TGTGCCAGCAGCCCCACTGGGCGGGAGAGCGGAGAGACCCAGTACTTC
>-|once|TRBV18|TRBJ2-7
CASSPLEGQYYEQYF
TGTGCCAGCTCACCATTGGAAGGACAGTACTACGAGCAGTACTTC
>TRBD2|-|TRBV4-2|TRBJ2-7
CASSQDRTSYEQYF
TGTGCCAGCAGCCAAGACCGGACTAGCTACGAGCAGTACTTC
>-|-|TRBV7-5|TRBJ2-1
CARWLGAARNEQFF
TGTGCCAGATGGTTGGGGGCTGCCCGCAATGAGCAGTTCTTC
>-|-|TRBV30|TRBJ1-2
CARGEGSYGYTF
TGTGCCAGGGGGGAGGGATCTTATGGCTACACCTTC
>TRBD2|-|TRBV18|TRBJ2-1
CASRGVRGSSEQFF
TGTGCCAGCCGGGGGGTGCGCGGCTCGAGTGAGCAGTTCTTC
>TRBD2|-|TRBV2|TRBJ2-5
CASTGLAGGMGETQYF
TGTGCCAGCACCGGACTAGCGGGGGGGATGGGGGAGACCCAGTACTTC
>-|-|TRBV14|TRBJ2-7
CASSRDPISEQYF
TGTGCCAGCAGCCGAGACCCTATTAGCGAGCAGTACTTC
>TRBD1|-|TRBV6-5|TRBJ2-5
CAISTGLETQYF
TGTGCCATCTCGACAGGGCTCGAGACCCAGTACTTC
>-|-|TRBV6-2/TRBV6-3|TRBJ1-6
CASSVDRPSLNSPLHF
TGTGCCAGCAGTGTGGACAGACCGTCTTTGAATTCACCCCTCCACTTT
>TRBD1|-|TRBV19|TRBJ1-5
CASETGGGQPQHF
TGTGCCAGTGAGACAGGGGGGGGTCAGCCCCAGCATTTT
>TRBD1|-|TRBV30|TRBJ2-5
CAWNRGREETQYF
TGTGCCTGGAACAGGGGGCGGGAAGAGACCCAGTACTTC
>-|-|TRBV3-1/TRBV3-2|TRBJ2-4
CASSQARTDKNIQYF
TGTGCCAGCAGCCAAGCGAGGACAGATAAAAACATTCAGTACTTC
>-|-|TRBV15|TRBJ2-3
CATSSDLAADTQYF
TGTGCCACCAGCAGCGACTTAGCCGCAGATACGCAGTATTTT
>TRBD1|-|TRBV23-1|TRBJ2-2
CASSQERDRGDSGELFF
TGCGCCAGCAGTCAGGAGAGGGACAGGGGGGACTCCGGGGAGCTGTTTTTT
>TRBD1|-|TRBV2|TRBJ1-6
CASTKDREYSPLHF
TGTGCCAGCACCAAAGACAGGGAGTATTCACCCCTCCACTTT
>TRBD1|-|TRBV27|TRBJ2-7
CASSSTGSGEQYF
TGTGCCAGCAGTTCGACAGGGTCGGGGGAGCAGTACTTC
>-|-|TRBV7-3|TRBJ2-1
CASSPGTPQPNEQFF
TGTGCCAGCAGCCCAGGGACTCCACAACCCAATGAGCAGTTCTTC
>TRBD1|-|TRBV5-1|TRBJ1-4
CASSVGQRNEKLFF
TGCGCCAGCAGCGTGGGACAGAGGAATGAAAAACTGTTTTTT
>-|few|TRBV21-1|TRBJ1-2
CASSKGARKGYTF
TGTGCCAGCAGCAAGGGGGCTCGGAAGGGCTACACCTTC
>TRBD1|-|TRBV28|TRBJ1-4
CASSLSSGGREKLFF
TGTGCCAGCAGTTTATCGTCAGGGGGTAGGGAAAAACTGTTTTTT
>TRBD2|-|TRBV7-2|TRBJ2-1
CASSLSTSGAYNEQFF
TGTGCCAGCAGCTTATCCACTAGCGGGGCCTACAATGAGCAGTTCTTC
>TRBD1|-|TRBV18|TRBJ1-1
CASSPPGTGQTEAFF
TGTGCCAGCTCACCACCCGGGACAGGGCAAACTGAAGCTTTCTTT
>TRBD1|-|TRBV28|TRBJ1-5
CASSAGGQSNQPQHF
TGTGCCAGCAGTGCAGGGGGCCAGAGCAATCAGCCCCAGCATTTT
>TRBD2|-|TRBV18|TRBJ2-7
CASSPPLGGTFSAQYF
TGTGCCAGCTCACCCCCCCTCGGGGGGACGTTTTCTGCGCAGTACTTC
>-|-|TRBV30|TRBJ1-3
CAWIRRGGSRSGNTIYF
TGTGCCTGGATCCGGCGGGGGGGTTCCCGCTCTGGAAACACCATATATTTT
>-|-|TRBV3-1/TRBV3-2|TRBJ2-7
CASSQAGPGYEQYF
TGTGCCAGCAGCCAAGCCGGACCGGGATACGAGCAGTACTTC
>-|-|TRBV9|TRBJ1-4
CASSFSTNEKLFF
TGTGCCAGCAGCTTCTCAACTAATGAAAAACTGTTTTTT
>TRBD1|-|TRBV29-1|TRBJ1-2
CSVEVGKGTGYNYGYTF
TGCAGCGTTGAAGTGGGGAAGGGGACAGGGTATAACTATGGCTACACCTTC
>-|-|TRBV7-9|TRBJ2-7
CASSLGGGAQYF
TGTGCCAGCAGCTTAGGAGGGGGTGCGCAGTACTTC
>TRBD1|-|TRBV9|TRBJ2-2
CASSVEDRGTGELFF
TGTGCCAGCAGCGTAGAGGACAGGGGTACCGGGGAGCTGTTTTTT
>TRBD2|-|TRBV4-2|TRBJ2-3
CASSQDSSGGAGDTQYF
TGTGCCAGCAGCCAAGATTCCAGCGGGGGGGCTGGAGATACGCAGTATTTT
>-|-|TRBV18|TRBJ1-5
CASSPGESQPQHF
TGTGCCAGCTCACCGGGCGAGAGTCAGCCCCAGCATTTT
>TRBD1|-|TRBV7-7|TRBJ2-5
CASSSGTATETQYF
TGTGCTAGCAGCTCCGGGACAGCAACGGAGACCCAGTACTTC
>TRBD1|-|TRBV5-6|TRBJ2-1
CASSWGQGFHNEQFF
TGTGCCAGCAGCTGGGGACAGGGTTTCCACAATGAGCAGTTCTTC
>TRBD1|-|TRBV6-5|TRBJ1-3
CASTRDSGNTIYF
TGTGCCAGCACCAGGGACAGCGGAAACACCATATATTTT
>-|-|TRBV23-1|TRBJ2-7
CASSQWRGSPSYEQYF
TGCGCCAGCAGTCAATGGCGAGGGTCCCCTTCCTACGAGCAGTACTTC
>-|-|TRBV2|TRBJ1-1
CASSSEGGTEAFF
TGTGCCAGCAGCTCGGAGGGCGGCACTGAAGCTTTCTTT